The 18 T cell receptor beta chains given below trace back to one sample, sequenced in a study of blood T cell repertoires in COVID-19. The method was immunoSEQ multiplex PCR; TCRdb's version includes in-frame clones alone and lacks a portion of them. The sample shows some 170,000 clones, around 85% of them seen only once. Sequencing was carried out using peripheral blood. The receptors come from a man in his fifties or sixties with active or convalescent COVID-19.

This clone came up a few times. In nucleotides, the CDR3 is TGTGCCAGCAGCGCCCACGGGACAGGGACGAATTCACCCCTCCACTTT. Translating gives CASSAHGTGTNSPLHF. The chain joins TRBV7-3 to TRBJ1-6; 9 bases line up with TRBD1. The CDR3 is made up of 16 amino acids. V lost 5 bases and J lost 7; bases outside the gene matches: 9. In germline, CDR1 is SGHTA, CDR2 FQGTGA.

The gene calls are TRBV5-1 and TRBJ1-4; a possible D gene is TRBD1 (6 bases). Germline-derived CDR1 and CDR2 are SGHRS and YFSETQ. The V and J ends lost 4 bases and 0 bases respectively, with 13 bases between them. The CDR3 extends over 16 amino acids. The CDR3 nucleotides read TGCGCCAGCAGCACTACAGGGTTAGCAACTAATGAAAAACTGTTTTTT. This encodes CASSTTGLATNEKLFF.

In its sample, this clone was seen a few times. The V call is TRBV11-3, the J call TRBJ2-7, with TRBD2 identical over 8 bases. This CDR3 contains 14 residues. Germline V gives CDR1 SGHNT, CDR2 YENEEA. Trimming removed 3 bases from V and 6 bases from J; junction bases left unmatched: 7. The CDR3 DNA reads TGTGCCAGCAGCTTGACGAGCGGGAGCCTCGAGCAGTACTTC. Amino acid sequence: CASSLTSGSLEQYF.

In its sample, this clone was seen once. This chain connects TRBV9 to TRBJ1-2, with 7 bases that match TRBD1. This CDR3 is built from 14 residues. The J segment lost 7 bases and the V segment lost 2 bases, leaving 8 bases of the junction unmatched. Germline lookup yields CDR1 SGDLS and CDR2 YYNGEE. The DNA of the CDR3 is TGTGCCAGCAGCGTCGCAGACAGGGCGGGTGGCTACACCTTC. It specifies CASSVADRAGGYTF. The variable domain in full, with the rest retrieved from reference TRBV9 and TRBJ1-2, is DSGVTQTPKHLITATGQRVTLRCSPRSGDLSVYWYQQSLDQGLQFLIQYYNGEERAKGNILERFSAQQFPDLHSELNLSSLELGDSALYFCASSVADRAGGYTFGSGTRLTVV.

The V call is TRBV21-1, the J call TRBJ2-7; TRBD2, the table's D call, was not compared with the DNA. TRBV21-1 is reported as a pseudogene. This CDR3 comprises 15 residues. The CDR3 DNA is TGTGCCAGCAGCATTGGGGCTAGCGGGCCCTACGAGCAGTACTTC. It codes for CASSIGASGPYEQYF.

This rearrangement joins TRBV15 to TRBJ1-2, with a possible D match to TRBD1 (6 bases). The V and J ends lost 0 bases and 5 bases respectively, with 19 bases between them. This CDR3 comprises 17 residues. The germline CDR1 and CDR2 sequences are LNHNV and YYDKDF (reference sequence). This chain's CDR3 is CATSRDRSGVLLYGYTF. CDR3 bases: TGTGCCACCAGCAGAGATCGGTCAGGGGTCCTGCTTTATGGCTACACCTTC.

The chain joins TRBV5-1 to TRBJ2-1; tentatively, D is TRBD2 (6 bases). The CDR3 loop spans 15 amino acids. Germline CDR1 and CDR2: SGHRS and YFSETQ. V lost 2 bases to trimming and J lost 5 bases, with 14 bases between them. CDR3 nucleotides: TGCGCCAGCAGCTTAGTCCTAGCGTTAGACAATGAGCAGTTCTTC. It codes for CASSLVLALDNEQFF.

This chain joins TRBV9 and TRBJ2-7, with 7 bases that match TRBD1. The trim removed 4 bases at V and 1 base at J, leaving 11 bases unmatched. From germline, CDR1 is SGDLS and CDR2 YYNGEE. The CDR3 length is 16 residues. This chain's CDR3 is CASSPYGQVGSYEQYF. In nucleotides, the CDR3 is TGTGCCAGCAGCCCCTATGGACAGGTTGGATCCTACGAGCAGTACTTC.

The genes are TRBV5-6 and TRBJ2-7, with 7 nucleotides matching TRBD1. The CDR3 runs to 14 residues. The V gene end was trimmed by 2 bases and the J gene end by 2 bases; junction bases not matched to a gene: 4. CDR1 SGHDT and CDR2 YYEEEE come from the germline V gene. For the CDR3, the DNA is TGTGCCAGCAGCTTACCAGGGGGAACCTACGAGCAGTACTTC. It specifies CASSLPGGTYEQYF.

The chain couples TRBV15 to TRBJ1-5; no reliable D call. V lost 0 bases to trimming and J lost 7 bases, with 7 bases between them. The CDR3 sequence is 13 residues long. From germline, CDR1 is LNHNV and CDR2 YYDKDF (reference sequence). Here the CDR3 reads CATSRERLQPQHF. The CDR3 DNA is TGTGCCACCAGCAGAGAGCGGCTCCAGCCCCAGCATTTT. The whole variable domain, filled in from reference TRBV15 and TRBJ1-5, reads DAMVIQNPRYQVTQFGKPVTLSCSQTLNHNVMYWYQQKSSQAPKLLFHYYDKDFNNEADTPDNFQSRRPNTSFCFLDIRSPGLGDTAMYLCATSRERLQPQHFGDGTRLSIL.

The rearrangement links TRBV5-1 to TRBJ1-2; 10 positions match TRBD1. Germline V gene data show CDR1 as SGHRS and CDR2 as YFSETQ. The CDR3 loop spans 14 amino acids. After removal of 1 base from V and 8 bases from J, the junction contained 5 bases not matched to a gene. The CDR3 spells CASSLYGQGGGYTF. As DNA, the CDR3 is TGCGCCAGCAGCTTGTACGGACAGGGGGGCGGCTACACCTTC.

The chain joins TRBV7-2 to TRBJ2-7; 8 bases are a match to TRBD2. Germline V CDR1 and CDR2: SGHTA, FQGNSA. V lost 1 base, J lost 6 bases, and 2 bases stayed unmatched. The CDR3 has 13 residues. This CDR3 reads CASSLGLATEQYF. The CDR3 nucleotides read TGTGCCAGCAGCTTAGGACTAGCGACCGAGCAGTACTTC. Full variable domain (remainder filled in from reference TRBV7-2 and TRBJ2-7): GAGVSQSPSNKVTEKGKDVELRCDPISGHTALYWYRQSLGQGLEFLIYFQGNSAPDKSGLPSDRFSAERTGGSVSTLTIQRTQQEDSAVYLCASSLGLATEQYFGPGTRLTVT.

The rearrangement uses TRBV5-1 and TRBJ1-3; TRBD1 matches 7 bases. This CDR3 region has 14 residues. Trimming cost V 4 bases and J 4 bases; bases outside gene matches: 5. Germline CDR1 SGHRS, CDR2 YFSETQ. CDR3 region: CASSLDRAGNTIYF. The CDR3 nucleotides are TGCGCCAGCAGCCTAGACAGGGCCGGAAACACCATATATTTT.

This clone was recorded once. The genes are TRBV11-1 and TRBJ2-7; 9 nucleotides align to TRBD2. Trimming removed 5 bases from V and 1 base from J; junction bases left unmatched: 6. CDR3 length equals 15 residues. Germline CDR1 SGHAT, CDR2 FQDESV (reference sequence). The CDR3, as DNA: TGTGCCAGCAGCCCGGAGAGCGGGAGGTCCTACGAGCAGTACTTC. Translation gives CASSPESGRSYEQYF.

CDR3 residues: CASSPLRQDYNSPLHF. In DNA, the CDR3 is TGTGCCAGCTCACCACTGAGACAGGACTATAATTCACCCCTCCACTTT. The chain has TRBV18 and TRBJ1-6, with D tentatively TRBD1 (6 bases). Per germline, CDR1 KGHSH and CDR2 LQKENI. The CDR3 loop spans 16 amino acids. Between the trimmed V and J ends, which lost 1 base and 3 bases, there was a span of 10 bases.

V gene TRBV5-5 combines with J gene TRBJ2-7, with 9 bases that match TRBD2. CDR3 length equals 17 residues. Germline V gene lookup returns CDR1 SGHKS and CDR2 YYEKEE (reference sequence). V lost 4 bases and J lost 0; bases outside the gene matches: 11. CDR3 nucleotide sequence: TGTGCCAGCAGCCCCGGGCGTGGTAGCGGGGGCTCCTACGAGCAGTACTTC. Translating it yields CASSPGRGSGGSYEQYF.

The J gene is TRBJ2-7, the V gene TRBV5-7, with no clear D. TRBV5-7 is marked as an open reading frame, function uncertain. The CDR3 covers 10 residues. V lost 3 bases, J lost 6 bases, and 4 bases lay in between. The DNA of the CDR3 is TGTGCCAGCAGCTCCCGCGAGCAGTACTTC. It encodes CASSSREQYF.

This chain links TRBV5-4 with TRBJ2-5; 9 nucleotides align to TRBD1. The germline CDR1 and CDR2 sequences are SGHNT and YYREEE (reference sequence). Trimming took 4 bases from V and 5 from J; bases not matched to a gene: 6. This CDR3 region has 14 residues. The CDR3 DNA is TGTGCCAGCAGCCCACAGGGGGCTAGGGAGACCCAGTACTTC. This codes for CASSPQGARETQYF.